This paragraph reports one T cell receptor beta chain. Its antigen is unidentified. Time point meaning: persistent/refractory GD, antithyroid drugs over 5 years with positive TRAb. PBMC-derived RNA was used for the TCR library. From an endocrinology department in Xi'an, China, came the patients. This CDR3 has 15 amino acids. Germline CDR1 reads LGHDT; CDR2 reads YNNKEL (reference sequence). V was cut by 2 bases and J by 0 bases, with 11 bases left in between. Construction of the TCR beta libraries employed iRepertoire HTBI primers in conjunction with Arm-PCR of CDR3 regions. TCRdb reprocessed the multiplex PCR reads via MiXCR and lists one record per CDR3 protein. The data hold 650,000 to 700,000 distinct CDR3 sequences, with 30% observed a single time. The data stem from a study of regulatory T cells in long-lasting Graves disease. Study-level background: In persistent Graves' disease, antithyroid drugs had been taken for over 5 years and TSH receptor antibodies stayed positive. Whole-study findings and limits: Whereas 950 to 1,000 public clonotypes were shared by new patients, persistent patients shared more, at about 2,500.

This receptor was identified in a female donor with Graves disease. This sequence joins TRBV3-1 and TRBJ2-7; no firm D call. The sequenced sample was peripheral blood mononuclear cells (PBMCs), obtained when the disease was refractory, from a patient treated with antithyroid drugs. The CDR3 DNA sequence: TGTGCCAGCAGCCAACCCGACAAGTCCTCCTACGAGCAGTACTTC. Translation gives CASSQPDKSSYEQYF.